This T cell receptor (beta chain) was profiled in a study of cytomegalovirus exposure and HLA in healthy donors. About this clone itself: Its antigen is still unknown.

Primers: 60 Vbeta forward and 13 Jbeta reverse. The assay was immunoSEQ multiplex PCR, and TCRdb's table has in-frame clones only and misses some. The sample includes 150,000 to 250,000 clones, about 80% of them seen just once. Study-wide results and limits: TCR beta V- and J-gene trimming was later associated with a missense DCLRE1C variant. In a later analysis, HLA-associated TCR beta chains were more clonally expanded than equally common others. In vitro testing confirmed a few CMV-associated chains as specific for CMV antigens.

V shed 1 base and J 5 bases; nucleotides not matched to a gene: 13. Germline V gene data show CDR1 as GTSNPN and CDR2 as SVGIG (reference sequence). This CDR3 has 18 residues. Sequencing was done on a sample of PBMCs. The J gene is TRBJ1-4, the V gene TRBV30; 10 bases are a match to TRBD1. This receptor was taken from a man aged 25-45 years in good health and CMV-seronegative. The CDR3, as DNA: TGTGCCTGGAGTGAATTCCGGGACAGGGGATATGGGAATGAAAAACTGTTTTTT. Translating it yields CAWSEFRDRGYGNEKLFF.